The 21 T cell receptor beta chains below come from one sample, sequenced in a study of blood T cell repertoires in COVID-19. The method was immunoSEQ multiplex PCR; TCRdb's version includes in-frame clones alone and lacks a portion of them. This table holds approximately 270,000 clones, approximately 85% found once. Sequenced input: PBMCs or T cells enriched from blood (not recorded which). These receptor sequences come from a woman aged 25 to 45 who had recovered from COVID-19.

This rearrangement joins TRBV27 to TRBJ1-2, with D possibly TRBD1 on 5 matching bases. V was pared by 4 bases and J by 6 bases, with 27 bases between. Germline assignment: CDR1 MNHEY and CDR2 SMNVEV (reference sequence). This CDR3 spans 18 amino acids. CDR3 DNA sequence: TGTGCCAGCAGTTATTCGCGGGGGTCGGCACCCTCGTACCATGGCTACACCTTC. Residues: CASSYSRGSAPSYHGYTF.

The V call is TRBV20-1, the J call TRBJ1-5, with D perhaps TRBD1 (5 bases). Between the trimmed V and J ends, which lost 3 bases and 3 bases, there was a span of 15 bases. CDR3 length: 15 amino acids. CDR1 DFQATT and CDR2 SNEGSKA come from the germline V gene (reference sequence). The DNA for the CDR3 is TGCAGTGCTAGTTGGGGCGGCAACAACAATCAGCCCCAGCATTTT. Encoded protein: CSASWGGNNNQPQHF.

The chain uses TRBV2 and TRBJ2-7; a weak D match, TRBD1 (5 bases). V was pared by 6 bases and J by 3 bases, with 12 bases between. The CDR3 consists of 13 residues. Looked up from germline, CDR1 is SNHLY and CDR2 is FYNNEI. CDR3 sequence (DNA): TGTGCCAGCAGGCCCAGGGTTATCTACGAGCAGTACTTC. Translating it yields CASRPRVIYEQYF.

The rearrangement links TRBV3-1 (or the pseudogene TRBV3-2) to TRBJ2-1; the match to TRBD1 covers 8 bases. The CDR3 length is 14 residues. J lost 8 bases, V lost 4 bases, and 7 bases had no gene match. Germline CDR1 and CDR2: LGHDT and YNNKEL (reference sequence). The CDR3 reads CASSPWTGYDEQFF. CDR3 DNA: TGTGCCAGCAGCCCGTGGACAGGGTACGATGAGCAGTTCTTC.

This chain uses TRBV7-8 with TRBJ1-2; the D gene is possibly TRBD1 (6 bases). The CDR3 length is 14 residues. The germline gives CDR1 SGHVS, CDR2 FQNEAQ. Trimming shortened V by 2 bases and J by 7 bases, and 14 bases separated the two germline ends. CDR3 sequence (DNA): TGTGCCAGCAGCTTACCCCAGGGGTATGGTGGCTACACCTTC. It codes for CASSLPQGYGGYTF.

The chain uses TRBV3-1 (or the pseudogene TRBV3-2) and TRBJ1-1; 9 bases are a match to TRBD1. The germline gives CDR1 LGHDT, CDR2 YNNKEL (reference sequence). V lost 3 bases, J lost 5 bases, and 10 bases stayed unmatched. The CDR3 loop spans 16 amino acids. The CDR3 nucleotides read TGTGCCAGCAGCCAGCCGGGACAGGGTGGACCTACTGAAGCTTTCTTT. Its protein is CASSQPGQGGPTEAFF.

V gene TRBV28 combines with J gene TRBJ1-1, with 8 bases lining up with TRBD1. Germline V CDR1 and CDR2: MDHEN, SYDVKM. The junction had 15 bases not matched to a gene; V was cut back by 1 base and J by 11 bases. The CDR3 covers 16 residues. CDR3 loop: CASSLFQGDRIYRAFF. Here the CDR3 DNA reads TGTGCCAGCAGTTTATTCCAGGGGGACAGGATTTACAGGGCTTTCTTT. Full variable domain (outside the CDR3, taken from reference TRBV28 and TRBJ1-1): DVKVTQSSRYLVKRTGEKVFLECVQDMDHENMFWYRQDPGLGLRLIYFSYDVKMKEKGDIPEGYSVSREKKERFSLILESASTNQTSMYLCASSLFQGDRIYRAFFGQGTRLTVV.

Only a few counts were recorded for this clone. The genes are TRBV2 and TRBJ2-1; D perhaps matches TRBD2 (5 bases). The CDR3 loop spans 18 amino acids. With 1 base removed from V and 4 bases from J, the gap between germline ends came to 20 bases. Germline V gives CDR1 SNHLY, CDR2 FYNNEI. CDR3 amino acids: CASSEVLVLGLPYNEQFF. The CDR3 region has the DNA TGTGCCAGCAGTGAAGTTTTGGTTCTAGGACTCCCATACAATGAGCAGTTCTTC.

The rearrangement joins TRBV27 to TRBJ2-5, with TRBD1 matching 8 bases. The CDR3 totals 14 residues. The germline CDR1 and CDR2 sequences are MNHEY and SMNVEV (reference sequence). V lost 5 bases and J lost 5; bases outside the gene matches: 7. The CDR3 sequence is CASSPGGQAETQYF. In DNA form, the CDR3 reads TGTGCCAGCAGTCCCGGGGGACAGGCCGAGACCCAGTACTTC.

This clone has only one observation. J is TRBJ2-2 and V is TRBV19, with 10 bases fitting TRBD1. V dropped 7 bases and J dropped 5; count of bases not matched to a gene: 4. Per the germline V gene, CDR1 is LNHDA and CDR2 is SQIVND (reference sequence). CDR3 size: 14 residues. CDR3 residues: CASNVGQGTGELFF. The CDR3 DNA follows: TGTGCCAGTAACGTGGGACAGGGGACCGGGGAGCTGTTTTTT.

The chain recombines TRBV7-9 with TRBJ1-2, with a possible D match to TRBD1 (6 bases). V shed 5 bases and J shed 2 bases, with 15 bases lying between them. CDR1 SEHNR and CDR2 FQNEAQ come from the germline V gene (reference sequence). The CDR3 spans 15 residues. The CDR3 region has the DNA TGTGCCAGCAGCCTTCGGACAGCGAGCAACTATGGCTACACCTTC. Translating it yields CASSLRTASNYGYTF.

The DNA of the CDR3 is TGTGCCAGCAGTTTAACCCCGGGACAGGGTCATGGCTACACCTTC. Amino acids: CASSLTPGQGHGYTF. The chain recombines TRBV27 with TRBJ1-2; 9 bases are a match to TRBD1. The CDR3 sequence is 15 residues long. V gave up 2 bases and J gave up 6 bases; unmatched junction bases: 7. Germline CDR1 MNHEY, CDR2 SMNVEV (reference sequence).

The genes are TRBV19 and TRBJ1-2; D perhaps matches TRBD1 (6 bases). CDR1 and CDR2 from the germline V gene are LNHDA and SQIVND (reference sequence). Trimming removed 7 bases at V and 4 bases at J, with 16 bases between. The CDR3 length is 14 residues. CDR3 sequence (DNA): TGTGCCAGTACACAGGACAGCTATAGCTATGGCTACACCTTC. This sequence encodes CASTQDSYSYGYTF.

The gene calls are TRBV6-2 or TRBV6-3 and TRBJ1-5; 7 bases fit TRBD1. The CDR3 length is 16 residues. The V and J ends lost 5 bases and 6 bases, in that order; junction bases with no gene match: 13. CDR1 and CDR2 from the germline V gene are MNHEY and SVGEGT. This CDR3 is CASSPRDRQWFQPQHF. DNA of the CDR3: TGTGCCAGCAGTCCCCGGGACAGACAGTGGTTTCAGCCCCAGCATTTT.

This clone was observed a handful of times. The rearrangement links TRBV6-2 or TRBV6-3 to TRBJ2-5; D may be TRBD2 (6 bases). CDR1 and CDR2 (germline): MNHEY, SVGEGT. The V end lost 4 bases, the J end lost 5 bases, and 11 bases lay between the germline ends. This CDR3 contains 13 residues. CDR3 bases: TGTGCCAGCAGTTCGCGGGAAAGTGAGACCCAGTACTTC. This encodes CASSSRESETQYF.

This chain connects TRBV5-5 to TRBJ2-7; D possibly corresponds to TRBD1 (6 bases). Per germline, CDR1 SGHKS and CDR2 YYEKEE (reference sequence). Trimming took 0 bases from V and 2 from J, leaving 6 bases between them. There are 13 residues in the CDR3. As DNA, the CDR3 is TGTGCCAGCAGCTTGGAGGGGGCCTACGAGCAGTACTTC. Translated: CASSLEGAYEQYF.

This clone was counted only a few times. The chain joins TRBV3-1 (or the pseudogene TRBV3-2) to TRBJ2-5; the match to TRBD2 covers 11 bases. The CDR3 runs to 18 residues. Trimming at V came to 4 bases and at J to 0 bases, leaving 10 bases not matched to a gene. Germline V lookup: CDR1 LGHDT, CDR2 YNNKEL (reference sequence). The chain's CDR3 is CASSPGTSGPHNQETQYF. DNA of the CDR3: TGTGCCAGCAGCCCGGGGACTAGCGGCCCGCATAACCAAGAGACCCAGTACTTC.

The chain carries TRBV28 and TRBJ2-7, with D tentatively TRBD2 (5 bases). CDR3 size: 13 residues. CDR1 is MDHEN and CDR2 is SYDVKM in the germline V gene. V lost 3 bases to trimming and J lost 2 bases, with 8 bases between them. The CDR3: CASSFPGTYEQYF. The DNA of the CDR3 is TGTGCCAGCAGTTTTCCCGGGACCTACGAGCAGTACTTC.

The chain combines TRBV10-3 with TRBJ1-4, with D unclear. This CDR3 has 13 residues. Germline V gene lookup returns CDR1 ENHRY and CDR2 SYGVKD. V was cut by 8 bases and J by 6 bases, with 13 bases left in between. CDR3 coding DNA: TGTGCCATCCGACCGGTAGAGGATGAAAAACTGTTTTTT. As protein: CAIRPVEDEKLFF.

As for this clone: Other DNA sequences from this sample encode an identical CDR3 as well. The CDR3 region is CASSHNYEQYF. The DNA for the CDR3 is TGTGCCAGCAGCCATAATTACGAGCAGTACTTC. The J gene is TRBJ2-7, the V gene TRBV3-1 (or the pseudogene TRBV3-2), with D unclear. Trimming cost V 3 bases and J 4 bases, with 4 bases left between them. CDR3 length: 11 amino acids. Germline V gene sequence: CDR1 LGHDT, CDR2 YNNKEL (reference sequence).

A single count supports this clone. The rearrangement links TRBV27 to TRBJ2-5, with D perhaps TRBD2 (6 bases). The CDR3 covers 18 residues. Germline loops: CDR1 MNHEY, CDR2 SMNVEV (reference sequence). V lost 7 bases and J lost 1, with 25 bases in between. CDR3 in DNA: TGTGCCAGCAAAGTTTGGGGAGGCTCGAGGGCGGCCCAAGAGACCCAGTACTTC. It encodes CASKVWGGSRAAQETQYF.